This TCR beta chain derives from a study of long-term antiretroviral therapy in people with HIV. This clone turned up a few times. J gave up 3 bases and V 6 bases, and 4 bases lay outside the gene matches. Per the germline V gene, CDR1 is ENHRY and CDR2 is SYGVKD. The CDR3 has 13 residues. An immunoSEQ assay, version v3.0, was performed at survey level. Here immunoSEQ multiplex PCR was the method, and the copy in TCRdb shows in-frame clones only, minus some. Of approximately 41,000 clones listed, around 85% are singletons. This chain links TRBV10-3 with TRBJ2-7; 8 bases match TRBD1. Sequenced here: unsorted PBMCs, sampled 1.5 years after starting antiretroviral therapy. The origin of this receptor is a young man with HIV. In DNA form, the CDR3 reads TGTGCCATCAGGGGACAGGAAGGCTACGAGCAGTACTTC. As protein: CAIRGQEGYEQYF.